Below are 24 T cell receptor beta chains sequenced from a single sample in a study of cytomegalovirus exposure and HLA in healthy donors. A multiplex PCR was run with 60 Vbeta primers and 13 Jbeta primers. Generated by immunoSEQ multiplex PCR, the TCRdb table keeps only in-frame clones and is missing some. This table holds about 110,000 clones, roughly 76% found once. Sequencing was carried out using PBMCs. The source is a woman aged 45-65 years in good health and CMV-seropositive.

This clone has a single count. The chain combines TRBV5-1 with TRBJ1-6; 10 bases line up with TRBD1. The CDR3 consists of 15 residues. V shed 0 bases and J 8 bases; nucleotides not matched to a gene: 2. Germline V gene data show CDR1 as SGHRS and CDR2 as YFSETQ. In nucleotides, the CDR3 is TGCGCCAGCAGCTTGGTAGGGACAGGGGATTCACCCCTCCACTTT. This gives the protein CASSLVGTGDSPLHF.

V usage is TRBV5-1 and J usage is TRBJ2-3; 10 nucleotides line up with TRBD2. Germline CDR1 reads SGHRS; CDR2 reads YFSETQ. The CDR3 length is 17 residues. With 0 bases clipped from V and 6 bases from J, the junction kept 10 bases outside the gene matches. CDR3 in DNA: TGCGCCAGCAGCTTGGCTCTAGCGGGGGCCTCCTGGGATACGCAGTATTTT. Its translation: CASSLALAGASWDTQYF.

This clone was recorded only once. The junction departs from germline at one end; a sequencing error may be responsible. At the DNA level, this CDR3 is encoded by other sequences in the same sample as well. The chain couples TRBV4-1 to TRBJ2-5; D may be TRBD1 (6 bases). CDR1 MGHRA and CDR2 YSYEKL come from the germline V gene. The CDR3 consists of 13 residues. CDR3 protein: CASSRTDQETQYF. DNA of the CDR3: TGTGCCAGCAGCCGGACAGATCAAGAGACCCAGTACTTC.

The rearrangement joins TRBV6-6 to TRBJ1-4; 9 positions match TRBD1. Per germline, CDR1 MNHNY and CDR2 SVGAGI (reference sequence). V dropped 1 base and J dropped 8; count of bases not matched to a gene: 5. This CDR3 spans 15 amino acids. This CDR3 is CASSYWDREGEKLFF. The CDR3 DNA sequence: TGTGCCAGCAGTTACTGGGACAGGGAGGGCGAAAAACTGTTTTTT.

The table lists this clone with a few counts. The chain joins TRBV6-5 to TRBJ1-6; D call uncertain. Germline V lookup: CDR1 MNHEY, CDR2 SVGAGI. Trimming stripped 6 bases from V and 5 bases from J, with 14 bases between. The CDR3 sequence is 15 residues long. CDR3 loop: CASSDRGVDNSPLHF. The DNA of the CDR3 is TGTGCCAGCAGCGACCGGGGTGTAGATAATTCACCCCTCCACTTT.

The chain employs TRBV2 and TRBJ1-2; TRBD1 agrees at 10 bases. CDR3 length equals 14 residues. Germline CDR1 and CDR2: SNHLY and FYNNEI. J was trimmed by 4 bases and V by 6 bases; bases with no gene match: 5. The CDR3 spells CASRSGQGGYGYTF. The DNA of the CDR3 is TGTGCCAGCAGGTCTGGACAGGGGGGCTATGGCTACACCTTC.

V is TRBV7-3 and J is TRBJ1-2, with 7 nucleotides matching TRBD1. J gave up 8 bases and V 5 bases, and 14 bases lay outside the gene matches. Germline loops: CDR1 SGHTA, CDR2 FQGTGA. The CDR3 contains 15 residues. CDR3 loop: CASSPGTATASGYTF. CDR3 in DNA: TGTGCCAGCAGCCCCGGGACAGCCACTGCGTCGGGCTACACCTTC. The full variable domain, in which reference TRBV7-3 and TRBJ1-2 provide the parts outside the CDR3, is GAGVSQTPSNKVTEKGKYVELRCDPISGHTALYWYRQSLGQGPEFLIYFQGTGAADDSGLPNDRFFAVRPEGSVSTLKIQRTERGDSAVYLCASSPGTATASGYTFGSGTRLTVV.

The chain employs TRBV2 and TRBJ2-5, with D maybe TRBD2 (6 bases). CDR1 and CDR2 from the germline V gene are SNHLY and FYNNEI. The CDR3 loop spans 14 amino acids. The V end was cut by 9 bases, the J end by 4 bases, with 18 bases between. In DNA form, the CDR3 reads TGTGCCAGGAGTTCTGGGGGGATGGGAGAGACCCAGTACTTC. It codes for CARSSGGMGETQYF. Looking up the rest from reference TRBV2 and TRBJ2-5 gives the full variable domain: EPEVTQTPSHQVTQMGQEVILRCVPISNHLYFYWYRQILGQKVEFLVSFYNNEISEKSEIFDDQFSVERPDGSNFTLKIRSTKLEDSAMYFCARSSGGMGETQYFGPGTRLLVL.

The gene calls are TRBV7-2 and TRBJ1-2; 9 positions match TRBD1. Germline V gene sequence: CDR1 SGHTA, CDR2 FQGNSA. With V trimmed by 5 bases and J by 5 bases, 12 bases remained unmatched. There are 16 residues in the CDR3. DNA of the CDR3: TGTGCCAGCAGCCACATTACACAGGGGGCGAGGTATGGCTACACCTTC. It is translated as CASSHITQGARYGYTF.

Here the CDR3 reads CASSPTGKAEKLFF. The DNA of the CDR3 is TGTGCCAGCAGCCCCACCGGGAAGGCTGAAAAACTGTTTTTT. V is TRBV6-1 and J is TRBJ1-4; D ambiguous. The germline CDR1 and CDR2 sequences are MNHNS and SASEGT. The CDR3 runs 14 residues. V dropped 6 bases and J dropped 7 bases, with 15 bases sitting between them.

The chain carries TRBV5-1 and TRBJ2-7; weak D call: TRBD2 (5 bases). The CDR3 loop spans 14 amino acids. CDR1 and CDR2 from the germline V gene are SGHRS and YFSETQ. V lost 4 bases to trimming and J lost 3 bases, with 14 bases between them. The CDR3 DNA follows: TGCGCCAGCAGCGACGGACGGGGAGTCTACGAGCAGTACTTC. Residues: CASSDGRGVYEQYF.

The chain has TRBV2 and TRBJ2-4; TRBD1 aligns across 8 bases. V dropped 5 bases and J dropped 6; count of bases not matched to a gene: 6. Germline lookup yields CDR1 SNHLY and CDR2 FYNNEI. The CDR3 runs to 14 residues. CDR3 DNA: TGTGCCAGCAGTTCCCGGACAGGGACAAACATTCAGTACTTC. It yields the protein CASSSRTGTNIQYF.

The chain employs TRBV6-1 and TRBJ2-1, with 8 bases fitting TRBD2. Looked up from germline, CDR1 is MNHNS and CDR2 is SASEGT. Trimming cost V 11 bases and J 4 bases; bases outside gene matches: 10. The CDR3 length is 14 residues. CDR3 nucleotides: TGTGCCTCTCGGGCACGGGGGGGTTACAATGAGCAGTTCTTC. Amino acid sequence: CASRARGGYNEQFF.

This clone was detected a few times. The V and J genes are TRBV2 and TRBJ1-5, with D possibly TRBD1 on 5 matching bases. CDR1 is SNHLY and CDR2 is FYNNEI in the germline V gene. CDR3 length: 14 amino acids. V lost 8 bases and J 4 bases, leaving 15 bases between the germline ends. CDR3 protein: CASRGGASNQPQHF. In nucleotides, the CDR3 is TGTGCCAGCCGAGGAGGGGCATCAAATCAGCCCCAGCATTTT.

V usage is TRBV4-2 and J usage is TRBJ2-7; 9 positions match TRBD1. Germline V gene sequence: CDR1 LGHNA, CDR2 YNFKEQ. With 1 base clipped from V and 8 bases from J, the junction kept 3 bases outside the gene matches. The CDR3 runs to 13 residues. Written as DNA, the CDR3 is TGTGCCAGCAGCCAAGGGGACAGGGCAAAGCAGTACTTC. Residues: CASSQGDRAKQYF.

The rearrangement joins TRBV5-4 to TRBJ1-1, with 11 bases lining up with TRBD1. The CDR3 extends over 16 amino acids. Germline V gives CDR1 SGHNT, CDR2 YYREEE (reference sequence). Trimming removed 4 bases from V and 0 bases from J; junction bases left unmatched: 5. CDR3 in amino acids: CASSKGGQGVNTEAFF. The CDR3 nucleotides read TGTGCCAGCAGCAAAGGGGGACAGGGGGTGAACACTGAAGCTTTCTTT.

V and J are TRBV5-6 and TRBJ1-6; 7 nucleotides agree with TRBD1. Losses at the gene ends were 4 bases for V and 6 bases for J; bases not matched to a gene: 10. This CDR3 has 16 residues. Per germline, CDR1 SGHDT and CDR2 YYEEEE. CDR3 in amino acids: CASSTKQGPPNSPLHF. Here the CDR3 DNA reads TGTGCCAGCAGCACCAAACAGGGGCCACCTAATTCACCCCTCCACTTT.

The V call is TRBV7-9, the J call TRBJ2-7, with D perhaps TRBD1 (6 bases). In germline, CDR1 is SEHNR, CDR2 FQNEAQ (reference sequence). The ends were cut back, 5 bases at V and 2 bases at J, with 16 bases in the middle. This CDR3 comprises 15 residues. The CDR3 protein is CASSTWDINTYEQYF. The DNA of the CDR3 is TGTGCCAGCAGCACATGGGACATAAACACCTACGAGCAGTACTTC. The whole variable domain, filled in from reference TRBV7-9 and TRBJ2-7, reads DTGVSQNPRHKITKRGQNVTFRCDPISEHNRLYWYRQTLGQGPEFLTYFQNEAQLEKSRLLSDRFSAERPKGSFSTLEIQRTEQGDSAMYLCASSTWDINTYEQYFGPGTRLTVT.

Only one count was recorded for this clone. This chain links TRBV28 with TRBJ2-5, with TRBD2 as a possible D gene (5 bases). V gave up 8 bases and J gave up 4 bases, with 17 bases separating them. There are 14 residues in the CDR3. The germline V gene has CDR1 MDHEN and CDR2 SYDVKM. As DNA, the CDR3 is TGTGCCAGCGAGGGCTCTCGAGAGTTAGAGACCCAGTACTTC. Protein sequence: CASEGSRELETQYF.

Concerning this clone itself: One junction end disagrees with the germline gene, perhaps due to a read error. The chain has TRBV7-9 and TRBJ2-7, with TRBD1 matching over 8 bases. The CDR3 sequence is 13 residues long. Per the germline V gene, CDR1 is SEHNR and CDR2 is FQNEAQ (reference sequence). In DNA form, the CDR3 reads TGTTCCAGCAGCCGACAGGGGTTCAACGAGCAGTACTTC. Translating gives CSSSRQGFNEQYF.

This clone has only one observation. The V and J genes are TRBV6-5 and TRBJ2-1, with 10 bases aligning to TRBD2. The ends lost 6 bases at V and 5 bases at J; junction bases unmatched: 7. From germline, CDR1 is MNHEY and CDR2 SVGAGI. This CDR3 spans 15 amino acids. In DNA form, the CDR3 reads TGTGCCAGCAGCCGAAAGCGGGGGGGGGACAATGAGCAGTTCTTC. Translated: CASSRKRGGDNEQFF.

As DNA, the CDR3 is TGCGCCAGCAGCAAGACCTTCCAGCGGAATACGCAGTATTTT. Translating gives CASSKTFQRNTQYF. The chain couples TRBV4-3 to TRBJ2-3; TRBD2 is a possible D gene (5 bases). The CDR3 totals 14 residues. The germline gives CDR1 LGHNA, CDR2 YSLEER. Trimming cost V 5 bases and J 7 bases, with 16 bases left between them.

The chain has TRBV28 and TRBJ1-1; D perhaps matches TRBD1 (5 bases). Germline V gives CDR1 MDHEN, CDR2 SYDVKM. The CDR3 is made up of 14 amino acids. The V gene lost 4 bases and the J gene lost 0 bases, with 9 bases spanning the gap. DNA for the CDR3: TGTGCCAGCAGTTCACAGGCCCTGAACACTGAAGCTTTCTTT. Translation gives CASSSQALNTEAFF.

Note on this clone: Different DNA sequences within this sample yield the same CDR3. The chain carries TRBV7-2 and TRBJ2-5; possible D gene TRBD2, 5 bases. This CDR3 contains 13 residues. The V gene's germline CDR1 is SGHTA and CDR2 FQGNSA. Trimming shortened V by 1 base and J by 4 bases, and 7 bases separated the two germline ends. The CDR3 region has the DNA TGTGCCAGCAGCTTAGTAGGAGGAGAGACCCAGTACTTC. It encodes CASSLVGGETQYF.